This is a list of T cell receptor beta chains from one sample in a study of beta chain features in type 1 diabetes. TCRdb's table, derived via immunoSEQ multiplex PCR, lists solely in-frame clones and lacks some. The sample consists of 45,000 to 60,000 clones, about 64% of them appearing once. The sequenced sample consisted of stem cell memory CD4+ T cells from blood. The receptors were gathered from a woman aged 25 to 39 with type 1 diabetes. The CDR3 runs from the conserved cysteine through the conserved F or W. The order of the fields is V gene, clone size, D gene, J gene, CDR3 protein, CDR3 DNA. A D gene is named only where the DNA matches it firmly. The size of a clone is reported for some rows only, either as once, few or many, or as a class for expanded clones.

V gene: TRBV7-9
clone size: .
D gene: .
J gene: TRBJ1-1
CDR3 protein: CASSSRSTEAFF
CDR3 DNA: TGTGCCAGCAGCTCCAGATCGACTGAAGCTTTCTTT

V gene: TRBV7-9
clone size: .
D gene: .
J gene: TRBJ2-7
CDR3 protein: CASSLQGSSYEQYF
CDR3 DNA: TGTGCCAGCAGCTTACAGGGGTCTTCCTACGAGCAGTACTTC

V gene: TRBV19
clone size: few
D gene: TRBD1
J gene: TRBJ1-2
CDR3 protein: CASSMGQAVYGYTF
CDR3 DNA: TGTGCCAGTAGTATGGGACAGGCTGTCTATGGCTACACCTTC

V gene: TRBV28
clone size: .
D gene: TRBD1
J gene: TRBJ1-2
CDR3 protein: CASSSPPGSRGASNYGYTF
CDR3 DNA: TGTGCCAGCAGTTCACCCCCCGGAAGCAGGGGGGCTTCTAACTATGGCTACACCTTC

V gene: TRBV15
clone size: few
D gene: TRBD1
J gene: TRBJ2-1
CDR3 protein: CATSRDRQGIRTFF
CDR3 DNA: TGTGCCACCAGCAGAGATCGACAGGGAATCAGGACGTTCTTC

V gene: TRBV29-1
clone size: .
D gene: .
J gene: TRBJ2-5
CDR3 protein: CSVAASDQETQYF
CDR3 DNA: TGCAGCGTTGCGGCTAGCGATCAAGAGACCCAGTACTTC

V gene: TRBV7-9
clone size: .
D gene: .
J gene: TRBJ2-3
CDR3 protein: CASSFGFSLSTDTQYF
CDR3 DNA: TGTGCCAGCAGCTTTGGTTTTAGCTTGAGCACAGATACGCAGTATTTT

V gene: TRBV30
clone size: .
D gene: TRBD1
J gene: TRBJ1-3
CDR3 protein: CAWRAGGSGNTIYF
CDR3 DNA: TGTGCCTGGAGGGCAGGGGGGTCTGGAAACACCATATATTTT

V gene: TRBV21-1
clone size: few
D gene: .
J gene: TRBJ2-7
CDR3 protein: CASPKGRRVGSYEQYF
CDR3 DNA: TGTGCCAGCCCCAAAGGAAGGAGGGTGGGTTCCTACGAGCAGTACTTC

V gene: TRBV9
clone size: .
D gene: .
J gene: TRBJ2-2
CDR3 protein: CASSLALNTGELFF
CDR3 DNA: TGTGCCAGCTCTCTAGCGCTTAACACCGGGGAGCTGTTTTTT

V gene: TRBV19
clone size: .
D gene: .
J gene: TRBJ2-1
CDR3 protein: CASSIGEEKYNEQFF
CDR3 DNA: TGTGCCAGTAGTATAGGAGAGGAGAAATACAATGAGCAGTTCTTC

V gene: TRBV14
clone size: .
D gene: .
J gene: TRBJ2-7
CDR3 protein: CASSPFDRPDEQYF
CDR3 DNA: TGTGCCAGCAGTCCCTTTGACAGGCCCGACGAGCAGTACTTC

V gene: TRBV29-1
clone size: .
D gene: .
J gene: TRBJ2-3
CDR3 protein: CSIASLNTDTQYF
CDR3 DNA: TGCAGCATTGCAAGCCTAAACACAGATACGCAGTATTTT

V gene: TRBV18
clone size: few
D gene: .
J gene: TRBJ2-7
CDR3 protein: CASSPPTAYYEQYF
CDR3 DNA: TGTGCCAGCTCACCGCCGACAGCCTACTACGAGCAGTACTTC

V gene: TRBV5-1
clone size: .
D gene: TRBD1
J gene: TRBJ1-2
CDR3 protein: CASSGTGTNYGYTF
CDR3 DNA: TGCGCCAGCAGCGGGACAGGGACCAACTATGGCTACACCTTC

V gene: TRBV7-3
clone size: .
D gene: .
J gene: TRBJ2-5
CDR3 protein: CASSLEYSGTQYF
CDR3 DNA: TGTGCCAGCAGCTTAGAGTACTCCGGGACCCAGTACTTC

V gene: TRBV4-2
clone size: few
D gene: TRBD2
J gene: TRBJ2-1
CDR3 protein: CASSQPGLAGLSYNEQFF
CDR3 DNA: TGTGCCAGCAGCCAACCTGGACTAGCGGGGTTATCCTACAATGAGCAGTTCTTC

V gene: TRBV5-6
clone size: once
D gene: .
J gene: TRBJ1-1
CDR3 protein: CASSLGAGGTEAFF
CDR3 DNA: TGTGCCAGCAGCTTGGGCGCCGGAGGGACTGAAGCTTTCTTT

V gene: TRBV7-9
clone size: .
D gene: .
J gene: TRBJ2-7
CDR3 protein: CASSLSGSRQYF
CDR3 DNA: TGTGCCAGCAGCTTATCGGGGAGCAGGCAGTACTTC

V gene: TRBV29-1
clone size: few
D gene: TRBD2
J gene: TRBJ2-7
CDR3 protein: CSAESGRAYEQYF
CDR3 DNA: TGCAGCGCGGAGAGCGGGAGAGCCTACGAGCAGTACTTC

V gene: TRBV7-3
clone size: .
D gene: .
J gene: TRBJ2-1
CDR3 protein: CASSTTGDKQFF
CDR3 DNA: TGTGCCAGCAGCACCACCGGGGATAAGCAGTTCTTC

V gene: TRBV5-1
clone size: few
D gene: .
J gene: TRBJ2-7
CDR3 protein: CASSPSQTYEQYF
CDR3 DNA: TGCGCCAGCAGCCCCTCACAGACCTACGAGCAGTACTTC

V gene: TRBV19
clone size: .
D gene: TRBD2
J gene: TRBJ2-3
CDR3 protein: CASSIALVPLAAFTDTQYF
CDR3 DNA: TGTGCCAGTAGTATTGCCTTGGTTCCGCTAGCGGCCTTCACAGATACGCAGTATTTT

V gene: TRBV4-1
clone size: once
D gene: .
J gene: TRBJ1-4
CDR3 protein: CASRSVVEAEKLFF
CDR3 DNA: TGCGCCAGCAGAAGTGTCGTGGAGGCTGAAAAACTGTTTTTT

V gene: TRBV2
clone size: .
D gene: .
J gene: TRBJ2-1
CDR3 protein: CASTGQGRDNEQFF
CDR3 DNA: TGTGCCAGCACTGGCCAGGGAAGGGACAATGAGCAGTTCTTC

V gene: TRBV9
clone size: .
D gene: TRBD1
J gene: TRBJ2-7
CDR3 protein: CASSSTGTGPREQYF
CDR3 DNA: TGTGCCAGCAGCTCGACCGGGACAGGGCCCCGAGAGCAGTACTTC

V gene: TRBV5-1
clone size: .
D gene: TRBD1
J gene: TRBJ1-2
CDR3 protein: CASSPTINRGSGYTF
CDR3 DNA: TGCGCCAGCAGCCCCACGATTAACAGGGGGTCCGGCTACACCTTC

V gene: TRBV10-3
clone size: .
D gene: .
J gene: TRBJ2-1
CDR3 protein: CAISVEGLAEQFF
CDR3 DNA: TGTGCCATCAGTGTGGAGGGACTCGCGGAGCAGTTCTTC

V gene: TRBV30
clone size: few
D gene: .
J gene: TRBJ2-7
CDR3 protein: CAWSWQIVTYEQYF
CDR3 DNA: TGTGCCTGGAGTTGGCAGATCGTAACCTACGAGCAGTACTTC

V gene: TRBV5-1
clone size: .
D gene: .
J gene: TRBJ2-7
CDR3 protein: CASSLGHTTYEQYF
CDR3 DNA: TGCGCCAGCAGCTTGGGACATACCACCTACGAGCAGTACTTC

V gene: TRBV28
clone size: few
D gene: TRBD1
J gene: TRBJ1-2
CDR3 protein: CASSLSDRVNGYTF
CDR3 DNA: TGTGCCAGCAGTTTATCCGACAGGGTTAACGGCTACACCTTC

V gene: TRBV7-6
clone size: few
D gene: .
J gene: TRBJ1-1
CDR3 protein: CASSLRAGSANTEAFF
CDR3 DNA: TGTGCCAGCAGCTTAAGGGCAGGGTCGGCGAACACTGAAGCTTTCTTT

V gene: TRBV5-1
clone size: .
D gene: TRBD2
J gene: TRBJ2-1
CDR3 protein: CASSGSSGSYNEQFF
CDR3 DNA: TGCGCCAGCAGCGGCTCTAGCGGGAGTTACAATGAGCAGTTCTTC

V gene: TRBV5-6
clone size: few
D gene: .
J gene: TRBJ2-2
CDR3 protein: CASSSGLPTGELFF
CDR3 DNA: TGTGCCAGCAGCTCGGGACTGCCCACCGGGGAGCTGTTTTTT

V gene: TRBV15
clone size: few
D gene: .
J gene: TRBJ1-2
CDR3 protein: CATSPRGSNYGYTF
CDR3 DNA: TGTGCCACCAGCCCTCGTGGGAGTAACTATGGCTACACCTTC

V gene: TRBV29-1
clone size: .
D gene: .
J gene: TRBJ1-4
CDR3 protein: CSVAAGLEKLFF
CDR3 DNA: TGCAGCGTTGCCGCTGGACTCGAAAAACTGTTTTTT

V gene: TRBV19
clone size: .
D gene: .
J gene: TRBJ2-5
CDR3 protein: CASERTLGAKETQYF
CDR3 DNA: TGTGCCAGTGAACGAACTTTGGGGGCGAAAGAGACCCAGTACTTC

V gene: TRBV11-2
clone size: .
D gene: TRBD1
J gene: TRBJ1-1
CDR3 protein: CASSLEGATGTEAFF
CDR3 DNA: TGTGCCAGCAGCCTAGAGGGGGCTACGGGTACTGAAGCTTTCTTT

V gene: TRBV7-2
clone size: .
D gene: .
J gene: TRBJ2-1
CDR3 protein: CASSPKRSPNEQFF
CDR3 DNA: TGTGCCAGCAGCCCTAAAAGGAGTCCAAATGAGCAGTTCTTC

V gene: TRBV5-1
clone size: .
D gene: .
J gene: TRBJ2-7
CDR3 protein: CASSLAAGSFYEQYF
CDR3 DNA: TGCGCCAGCAGCTTGGCCGCAGGTTCCTTCTACGAGCAGTACTTC

V gene: TRBV5-1
clone size: .
D gene: TRBD1
J gene: TRBJ1-2
CDR3 protein: CASSLGVRRGDGYTF
CDR3 DNA: TGCGCCAGCAGCTTGGGGGTTCGCAGGGGGGATGGCTACACCTTC

V gene: TRBV19
clone size: few
D gene: .
J gene: TRBJ2-1
CDR3 protein: CASRFSSYNEQFF
CDR3 DNA: TGTGCCAGTCGATTTAGCTCCTACAATGAGCAGTTCTTC